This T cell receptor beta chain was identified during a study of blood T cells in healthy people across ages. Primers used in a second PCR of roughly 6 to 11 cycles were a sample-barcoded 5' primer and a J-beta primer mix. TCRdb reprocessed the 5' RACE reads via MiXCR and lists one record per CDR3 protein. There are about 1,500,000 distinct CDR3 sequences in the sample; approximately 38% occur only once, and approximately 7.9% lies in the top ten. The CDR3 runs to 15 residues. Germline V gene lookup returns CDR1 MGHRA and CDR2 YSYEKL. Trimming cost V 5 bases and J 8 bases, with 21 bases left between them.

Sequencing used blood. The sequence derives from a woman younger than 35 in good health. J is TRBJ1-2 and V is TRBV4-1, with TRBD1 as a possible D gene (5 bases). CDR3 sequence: CASSSEVTGLGGYTF. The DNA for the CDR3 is TGCGCCAGCAGCTCTGAAGTCACAGGCTTGGGAGGCTACACCTTC.